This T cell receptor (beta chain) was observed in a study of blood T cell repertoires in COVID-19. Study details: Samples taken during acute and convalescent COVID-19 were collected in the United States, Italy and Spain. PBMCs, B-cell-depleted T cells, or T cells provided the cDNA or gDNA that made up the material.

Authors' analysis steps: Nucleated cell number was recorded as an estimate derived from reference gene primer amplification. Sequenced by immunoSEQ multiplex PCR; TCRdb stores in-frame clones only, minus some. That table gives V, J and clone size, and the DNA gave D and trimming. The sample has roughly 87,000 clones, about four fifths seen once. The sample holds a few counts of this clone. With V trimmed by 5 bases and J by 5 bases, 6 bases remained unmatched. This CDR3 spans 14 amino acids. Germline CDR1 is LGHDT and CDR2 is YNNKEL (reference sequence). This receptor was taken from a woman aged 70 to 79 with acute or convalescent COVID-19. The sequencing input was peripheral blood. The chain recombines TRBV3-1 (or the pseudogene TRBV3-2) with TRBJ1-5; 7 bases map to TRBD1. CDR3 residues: CASSSTGVDQPQHF. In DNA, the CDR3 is TGTGCCAGCAGCTCTACAGGGGTGGATCAGCCCCAGCATTTT.